The 23 T cell receptor beta chains listed next were all sequenced from one sample in a study of CD8 T cells in Susac syndrome. Random hexamers primed reverse transcription of roughly 0.5 to 1 ug RNA. TCRdb called the immunoSEQ multiplex PCR reads again in MiXCR, with one record for every CDR3 protein. The sample holds about 200,000 distinct CDR3 sequences, about 93% seen once. Sample: CD8+ T cells from PBMCs. The receptor source for this set is a human donor with multiple sclerosis.

The rearrangement uses TRBV19 and TRBJ2-6; D might be TRBD1 (6 bases). V lost 5 bases, J lost 0 bases, and 20 bases lay in between. CDR1 and CDR2 (germline): LNHDA, SQIVND (reference sequence). This CDR3 has 19 amino acids. The CDR3, as DNA: TGTGCCAGTAGTTTAGCAGGGCAGGGGCCCCTCTCTGGGGCCAACGTCCTGACTTTC. This encodes CASSLAGQGPLSGANVLTF.

The chain links TRBV9 to TRBJ2-1; 10 nucleotides line up with TRBD2. Germline lookup yields CDR1 SGDLS and CDR2 YYNGEE. The length of the CDR3 is 16 residues. Trimming took 5 bases from V and 1 from J; bases not matched to a gene: 6. The CDR3 bases are TGTGCCAGCAGTACTACTAGCGGGGTATCCTACAATGAGCAGTTCTTC. Translating it yields CASSTTSGVSYNEQFF.

This clonotype has a single count. The chain recombines TRBV12-3 or TRBV12-4 with TRBJ1-2, with TRBD1 matching 10 bases. This CDR3 has 16 amino acids. V was pared by 4 bases and J by 3 bases, with 8 bases of the junction left unmatched. CDR3 DNA: TGTGCCAGCAGTTCACCCGGGACAGGGGAATACTATGGCTACACCTTC. Its protein product is CASSSPGTGEYYGYTF.

The V gene is TRBV5-6, the J gene TRBJ2-7; TRBD1 is a possible D gene (6 bases). Looked up from germline, CDR1 is SGHDT and CDR2 is YYEEEE. Trimming took off 1 base at V and 3 bases at J, with 20 bases between the two ends. The CDR3 is made up of 17 amino acids. The CDR3 sequence: CASSLIPKQGWVYEQYF. The CDR3, as DNA: TGTGCCAGCAGCTTGATTCCCAAACAGGGTTGGGTCTACGAGCAGTACTTC.

This chain links TRBV30 with TRBJ1-1; D gene unclear. CDR1 GTSNPN and CDR2 SVGIG come from the germline V gene (reference sequence). Trimming removed 5 bases at V and 3 bases at J, with 7 bases between. The CDR3 has 11 residues. Here the CDR3 DNA reads TGTGCCTGGGATCGGTACACTGAAGCTTTCTTT. Its protein product is CAWDRYTEAFF.

V and J are TRBV5-1 and TRBJ1-1, with D maybe TRBD1 (5 bases). Germline lookup yields CDR1 SGHRS and CDR2 YFSETQ. The V gene lost 4 bases and the J gene lost 6 bases, with 16 bases spanning the gap. This CDR3 spans 14 amino acids. The CDR3 DNA reads as TGCGCCAGCAGCGAAGGTCCCGGGGGGGCTGAAGCTTTCTTT. It is translated as CASSEGPGGAEAFF.

This clonotype was seen a single time. V is TRBV7-2 and J is TRBJ2-3; a weak D match, TRBD2 (6 bases). The germline CDR1 and CDR2 sequences are SGHTA and FQGNSA. CDR3 size: 15 residues. V shed 1 base and J shed 2 bases, with 10 bases lying between them. For the CDR3, the DNA is TGTGCCAGCAGCTTAGAGGGCGGGGCCACAGATACGCAGTATTTT. Encoded protein: CASSLEGGATDTQYF.

The chain joins TRBV7-6 to TRBJ2-3; tentative D call: TRBD2 (6 bases). The CDR3 length is 13 residues. The germline CDR1 and CDR2 sequences are SGHVS and FNYEAQ. The germline V and J ends were trimmed by 11 bases and 4 bases, with 16 bases remaining between them. The DNA for the CDR3 is TGTGCCGTTGGAGGAGGGGACGCAGATACGCAGTATTTT. Translating gives CAVGGGDADTQYF.

As DNA, the CDR3 is TGTGCCAGCAGCGCCGGGGGTGAAGCTTTCTTT. Its protein is CASSAGGEAFF. The rearrangement uses TRBV7-9 and TRBJ1-1; D possibly corresponds to TRBD1 (5 bases). This CDR3 spans 11 amino acids. The germline V gene has CDR1 SEHNR and CDR2 FQNEAQ (reference sequence). With 5 bases removed from V and 7 bases from J, the gap between germline ends came to 8 bases.

The chain combines TRBV4-1 with TRBJ1-2; 8 bases agree with TRBD1. Germline V gene lookup returns CDR1 MGHRA and CDR2 YSYEKL. CDR3 length equals 17 residues. The V segment lost 2 bases and the J segment 10 bases; nucleotides outside the gene matches: 18. CDR3 protein: CASSQSVGTGPLLLYTF. CDR3 bases: TGCGCCAGCAGCCAATCCGTCGGGACAGGCCCCCTACTCCTCTACACCTTC.

Ten or more counts support this clonotype. A read error may produce the germline difference seen at one junction end. This chain uses TRBV5-1 with TRBJ1-1; D remains ambiguous. This CDR3 is 13 amino acids long. Germline-derived CDR1 and CDR2 are SGHRS and YFSETQ. CDR3 DNA sequence: TGTGCCAGTAGCCTGACCGGAAACACTGAAGCTTTCTTT. Translating gives CASSLTGNTEAFF. Filled out from reference TRBV5-1 and TRBJ1-1, the complete variable domain reads KAGVTQTPRYLIKTRGQQVTLSCSPISGHRSVSWYQQTPGQGLQFLFEYFSETQRNKGNFPGRFSGRQFSNSRSEMNVSTLELGDSALYLCASSLTGNTEAFFGQGTRLTVV.

The chain recombines TRBV11-2 with TRBJ2-3; D gene unclear. V dropped 1 base and J dropped 4 bases, with 9 bases sitting between them. Germline V gene data show CDR1 as SGHAT and CDR2 as FQNNGV. The CDR3 is made up of 14 amino acids. CDR3 sequence: CASSLGALSDTQYF. The CDR3 DNA reads TGTGCCAGCAGCTTAGGGGCTCTATCAGATACGCAGTATTTT. The entire variable domain, with the rest obtained from reference TRBV11-2 and TRBJ2-3, is as follows: EAGVAQSPRYKIIEKRQSVAFWCNPISGHATLYWYQQILGQGPKLLIQFQNNGVVDDSQLPKDRFSAERLKGVDSTLKIQPAKLEDSAVYLCASSLGALSDTQYFGPGTRLTVL.

The genes are TRBV11-2 and TRBJ2-1; D call uncertain. Trimming removed 5 bases at V and 10 bases at J, with 15 bases between. The CDR3 length is 13 residues. Germline loops: CDR1 SGHAT, CDR2 FQNNGV. In DNA form, the CDR3 reads TGTGCCAGCAGCCTGCTACACGGACGAGAGCAGTTCTTC. Translated: CASSLLHGREQFF.

V is TRBV4-3 and J is TRBJ2-7; 7 bases fit TRBD1. Germline CDR1 LGHNA, CDR2 YSLEER. This CDR3 has 16 amino acids. With 3 bases clipped from V and 2 bases from J, the junction kept 10 bases outside the gene matches. The CDR3 region is CASSHVLGTVAYEQYF. CDR3 nucleotides: TGCGCCAGCAGCCACGTACTGGGGACAGTAGCCTACGAGCAGTACTTC.

The chain couples TRBV9 to TRBJ1-4, with D perhaps TRBD1 (5 bases). In germline, CDR1 is SGDLS, CDR2 YYNGEE. The CDR3 has 13 residues. V dropped 0 bases and J dropped 8 bases, with 8 bases sitting between them. The CDR3 DNA is TGTGCCAGCAGCGTAGGGGACTCAGAAAAACTGTTTTTT. The encoded protein is CASSVGDSEKLFF.

V and J are TRBV20-1 and TRBJ2-1; D remains unclear. The CDR3 runs to 14 residues. Between the trimmed V and J ends, which lost 5 bases and 1 base, there was a span of 12 bases. Germline lookup yields CDR1 DFQATT and CDR2 SNEGSKA (reference sequence). For the CDR3, the DNA is TGCAGTGCTCCAGACGAGATGTCCTACAATGAGCAGTTCTTC. Its protein is CSAPDEMSYNEQFF.

The sample holds a few counts of this clonotype. V and J are TRBV19 and TRBJ2-7; D may be TRBD1 (6 bases). The CDR3 loop spans 14 amino acids. Germline CDR1 reads LNHDA; CDR2 reads SQIVND (reference sequence). Trimming removed 4 bases from V and 2 bases from J, with 12 bases in between. CDR3 residues: CASSSVQGAYEQYF. The DNA for the CDR3 is TGTGCCAGTAGTAGCGTACAGGGTGCCTACGAGCAGTACTTC. Based on the CDR3 plus reference TRBV19 and TRBJ2-7, the full variable domain is DGGITQSPKYLFRKEGQNVTLSCEQNLNHDAMYWYRQDPGQGLRLIYYSQIVNDFQKGDIAEGYSVSREKKESFPLTVTSAQKNPTAFYLCASSSVQGAYEQYFGPGTRLTVT.

The chain links TRBV5-6 to TRBJ2-2; no reliable D call. Deletions cut 3 bases from V and 4 bases from J, with 22 bases between. The CDR3 consists of 18 residues. From germline, CDR1 is SGHDT and CDR2 YYEEEE. CDR3 bases: TGTGCCAGCAGCTCGATAATGCACTCTTGGGATAGCACCGGGGAGCTGTTTTTT. Its protein product is CASSSIMHSWDSTGELFF.

The rearrangement joins TRBV5-6 to TRBJ2-7, with D unclear. Germline assignment: CDR1 SGHDT and CDR2 YYEEEE. Trimming pared 0 bases from V and 3 bases from J, leaving 10 bases between. The CDR3 totals 14 residues. CDR3 residues: CASSLGQIIYEQYF. The DNA of the CDR3 is TGTGCCAGCAGCTTGGGGCAGATAATCTACGAGCAGTACTTC.

The rearrangement links TRBV5-4 to TRBJ2-6, with 7 nucleotides matching TRBD2. CDR1 SGHNT and CDR2 YYREEE come from the germline V gene (reference sequence). CDR3 length: 15 amino acids. The V and J ends lost 2 bases and 2 bases, in that order; junction bases with no gene match: 1. The CDR3 loop is CASSFSGAGANVLTF. The CDR3 DNA is TGTGCCAGCAGCTTCAGCGGGGCTGGGGCCAACGTCCTGACTTTC.

The CDR3 sequence is CASSEGTGNGMAFF. For the CDR3, the DNA is TGTGCCAGCAGTGAAGGGACAGGTAATGGTATGGCTTTCTTT. The rearrangement links TRBV2 to TRBJ1-1, with 7 bases lining up with TRBD1. Germline V gene data show CDR1 as SNHLY and CDR2 as FYNNEI. With 1 base clipped from V and 11 bases from J, the junction kept 10 bases outside the gene matches. The CDR3 extends over 14 amino acids. Complete variable domain (other parts from reference TRBV2 and TRBJ1-1): EPEVTQTPSHQVTQMGQEVILRCVPISNHLYFYWYRQILGQKVEFLVSFYNNEISEKSEIFDDQFSVERPDGSNFTLKIRSTKLEDSAMYFCASSEGTGNGMAFFGQGTRLTVV.

The CDR3 here is CASSLDGRVLAKNIQYF. CDR3 DNA: TGTGCCAGCAGCTTAGATGGGAGGGTTTTAGCCAAAAACATTCAGTACTTC. This rearrangement joins TRBV11-2 to TRBJ2-4; 7 nucleotides line up with TRBD2. V was clipped by 0 bases and J by 0 bases; unmatched bases: 5. The CDR3 sequence is 17 residues long. Per germline, CDR1 SGHAT and CDR2 FQNNGV.

About this clonotype: An end of the junction differs from the germline gene, which may be a read error. This chain links TRBV7-9 with TRBJ2-1; TRBD2 agrees at 9 bases. CDR3 length: 14 amino acids. Looked up from germline, CDR1 is SEHNR and CDR2 is FQNEAQ (reference sequence). CDR3 in DNA: TGTGCCAGCAGCCTAGCGGGGCGATACAATGAGCAGTTCTTC. Translating gives CASSLAGRYNEQFF. The full variable domain, with the rest looked up from reference TRBV7-9 and TRBJ2-1, is DTGVSQNPRHKITKRGQNVTFRCDPISEHNRLYWYRQTLGQGPEFLTYFQNEAQLEKSRLLSDRFSAERPKGSFSTLEIQRTEQGDSAMYLCASSLAGRYNEQFFGPGTRLTVL.